The rows below give T cell receptor beta chains drawn from one sample of a study of T cells in Graves' hyperthyroidism and ophthalmopathy. A single record per CDR3 protein comes from TCRdb applying MiXCR to the multiplex PCR reads. This table holds 640,000 or so distinct CDR3 sequences, 12% to 15% found once. The specimen was blood. The receptor set was obtained from a woman younger than 30 with Graves' ophthalmopathy. Each CDR3 is given without its conserved first and last residue. Size tells how often a clone was seen (once, few, many) or the class of an expanded clone, and some rows leave it out.

many,TRBV12-3/TRBV12-4,ASSPRDVGYGYT
.,TRBV11-2,ASSTSVNSGANVLT
many,TRBV7-6,ASSRGQGKGNTIY
many,TRBV20-1,SARDQGSTSGRYNEQF
.,TRBV7-9,ASSLATPSVNEQY
many,TRBV20-1,SATETSGTNTDTQY
many,TRBV18,ASSPGRTNYGYT
many,TRBV7-2,ASSLWGGRDHEQY
many,TRBV20-1,SASRPDRADTEAF
many,TRBV28,ASSQDRWDEQY
.,TRBV27,ASSLLRVNTEAF
few,TRBV18,ASSGLPKYNEQF
many,TRBV7-9,ASSFLTENTEAF
few,TRBV19,ASSSLWGQGGVNTEAF
many,TRBV27,ASSLHGATVNTEAF
few,TRBV9,ASSPRTGTEAF
few,TRBV9,ASSVSLNTEAF
many,TRBV28,ATTGGNFDTQY
.,TRBV7-9,ASSTPIAGGSYNEQF
many,TRBV11-2,ASSLDGTGFDNQPQH
.,TRBV15,ATSRVGGRGASTDTQY
few,TRBV7-7,ASSPSDRNEQF
many,TRBV20-1,SARGLAGGPADTQY
.,TRBV6-1,ASTSITGSSYKQY
many,TRBV7-9,ASSQGQLMNTEAF